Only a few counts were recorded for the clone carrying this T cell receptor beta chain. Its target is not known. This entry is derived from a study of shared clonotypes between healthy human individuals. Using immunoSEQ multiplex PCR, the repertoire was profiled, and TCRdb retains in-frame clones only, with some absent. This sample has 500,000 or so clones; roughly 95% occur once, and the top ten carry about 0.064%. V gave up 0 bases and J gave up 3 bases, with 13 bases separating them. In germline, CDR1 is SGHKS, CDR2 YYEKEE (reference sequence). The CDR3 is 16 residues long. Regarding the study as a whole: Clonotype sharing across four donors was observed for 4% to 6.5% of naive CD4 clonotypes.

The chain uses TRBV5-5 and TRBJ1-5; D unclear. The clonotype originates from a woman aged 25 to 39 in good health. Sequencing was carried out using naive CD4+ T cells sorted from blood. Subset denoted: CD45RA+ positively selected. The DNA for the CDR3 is TGTGCCAGCAGCTTGGGGTGGCAGAGCTTCAATCAGCCCCAGCATTTT. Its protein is CASSLGWQSFNQPQHF.